This TCR beta chain stems from a study of chemoradiotherapy in HPV16-positive cancers. Across the whole study: Functional T-cell assays on two HPV16-positive patients' cells defined candidate HPV-specific clones and common TCR motifs.

As concerns this clone: What it recognizes is unknown.

The CDR3 totals 12 residues. Method: immunoSEQ multiplex PCR; TCRdb's copy keeps in-frame clones and lacks some. Of around 62,000 clones in the sample, around nine tenths were seen once. Whole-study results and caveats: HPV-responsive T-cell expansion during chemoradiotherapy was linked to improved recurrence-free survival in HPV16-positive patients.

Repertoires were sampled repeatedly during chemoradiotherapy. The sequence was obtained from a human donor with HPV-associated anogenital cancer. The genes are TRBV21-1 and TRBJ1-2; the D call TRBD1 from the table was never checked on the DNA. TRBV21-1 is designated a pseudogene. The sequences come from blood, collected from a patient who underwent chemoradiotherapy. The CDR3 DNA sequence: TGTGCCAGCAGCGGGACATCTTATGGCTACACCTTC. This gives the protein CASSGTSYGYTF.